This T cell receptor (beta chain) was observed in a study of T cells after yellow fever vaccination. This clonotype was recorded once. Its matching antigen is unknown. One entry per CDR3 protein, called by TCRdb with MiXCR from the 5' RACE reads. Of approximately 110,000 distinct CDR3 sequences listed, 7.4% were seen once; the top ten hold roughly 2.6%. Per germline, CDR1 SGHRS and CDR2 YFSETQ. Trimming took 0 bases from V and 9 from J, leaving 12 bases between them. The CDR3 loop spans 13 amino acids. Study results and limitations: Clonotypes found in both CD4 and CD8 compartments made up a small share.

The J gene is TRBJ2-5, the V gene TRBV5-1; no clear D. Here the sequenced sample was CD4+ T cells sorted from PBMCs, taken 9 to 11 days after the first yellow fever vaccination. The clonotype originates from a man younger than 30 who received the YFV17D yellow fever vaccine. The DNA for the CDR3 is TGCGCCAGCAGCTTGGAGAGTTTTGAGGCCCAGTACTTC. It encodes CASSLESFEAQYF.